The next 3 T cell receptor beta chains were all read from a single sample in a study of T-cell reconstitution after alpha-beta-depleted transplantation in children. Molecular barcoding with unique molecular identifiers was used for the TCRbeta library. TCRdb recomputed calls from the PCR reads with MiXCR, one row per CDR3 protein. The data show about 120,000 distinct CDR3 sequences, under 30% seen once. Here the sequenced sample was PBMCs, mostly from graft donor cells, taken 180 days after TCRalphabeta/CD19-depleted stem cell transplant. These receptors were taken from a male patient aged 2 to 10 who had a stem cell transplant for chronic granulomatous disease, so the T cells may come from the graft donor.

The genes are TRBV7-9 and TRBJ2-2, with 10 nucleotides matching TRBD2. Germline-derived CDR1 and CDR2 are SEHNR and FQNEAQ (reference sequence). V was pared by 4 bases and J by 7 bases, with 9 bases of the junction left unmatched. The CDR3 loop spans 16 amino acids. DNA for the CDR3: TGTGCCAGCAGCTCCTCTAGCGGGAGACTCGGCGGGGAGCTGTTTTTT. Its translation is CASSSSSGRLGGELFF.

The chain couples TRBV29-1 to TRBJ2-5, with unresolved D. CDR3 length: 13 amino acids. The germline V gene encodes CDR1 SQVTM and CDR2 ANQGSEA. V shed 5 bases and J shed 1 base, with 11 bases lying between them. CDR3 nucleotide sequence: TGCAGCGTTTATGGACGCCTCCAAGAGACCCAGTACTTC. It is translated as CSVYGRLQETQYF.

The V and J genes are TRBV29-1 and TRBJ2-1; 9 bases fit TRBD2. The CDR3 contains 14 residues. From germline, CDR1 is SQVTM and CDR2 ANQGSEA. Trimming took 3 bases from V and 2 from J; bases not matched to a gene: 2. The DNA of the CDR3 is TGCAGCGTTGAGGTAGCGGGGGCCTACAATGAGCAGTTCTTC. This translates into CSVEVAGAYNEQFF.